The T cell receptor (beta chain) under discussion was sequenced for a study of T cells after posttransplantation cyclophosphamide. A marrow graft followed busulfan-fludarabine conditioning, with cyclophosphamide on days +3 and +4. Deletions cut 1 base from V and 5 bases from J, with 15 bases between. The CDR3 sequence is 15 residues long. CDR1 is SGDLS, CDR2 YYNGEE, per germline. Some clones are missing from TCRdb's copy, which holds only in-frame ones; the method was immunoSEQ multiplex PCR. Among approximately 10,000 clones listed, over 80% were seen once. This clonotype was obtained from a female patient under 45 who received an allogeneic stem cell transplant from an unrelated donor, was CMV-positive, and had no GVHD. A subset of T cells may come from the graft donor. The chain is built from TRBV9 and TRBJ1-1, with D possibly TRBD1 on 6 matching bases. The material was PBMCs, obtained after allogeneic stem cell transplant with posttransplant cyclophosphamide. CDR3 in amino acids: CASSVNYGDTTEAFF. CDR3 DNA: TGTGCCAGCAGCGTAAACTATGGGGACACGACTGAAGCTTTCTTT. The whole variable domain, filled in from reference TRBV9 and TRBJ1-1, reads DSGVTQTPKHLITATGQRVTLRCSPRSGDLSVYWYQQSLDQGLQFLIQYYNGEERAKGNILERFSAQQFPDLHSELNLSSLELGDSALYFCASSVNYGDTTEAFFGQGTRLTVV.